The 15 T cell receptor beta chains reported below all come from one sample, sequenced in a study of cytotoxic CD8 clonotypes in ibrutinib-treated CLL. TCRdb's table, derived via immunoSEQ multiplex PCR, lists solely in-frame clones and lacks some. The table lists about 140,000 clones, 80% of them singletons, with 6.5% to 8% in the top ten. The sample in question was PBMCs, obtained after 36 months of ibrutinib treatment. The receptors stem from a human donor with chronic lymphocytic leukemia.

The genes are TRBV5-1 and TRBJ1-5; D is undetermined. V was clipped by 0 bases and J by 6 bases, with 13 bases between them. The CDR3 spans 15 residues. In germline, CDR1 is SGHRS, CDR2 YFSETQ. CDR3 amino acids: CASSLAPGVSQPQHF. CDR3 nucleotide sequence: TGCGCCAGCAGCTTGGCCCCAGGTGTCTCTCAGCCCCAGCATTTT.

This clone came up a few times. This CDR3 is CASRDDMSEAFF. The CDR3 DNA reads TGTGCCAGCAGGGATGACATGTCTGAAGCTTTCTTT. The chain has TRBV2 and TRBJ1-1; D is ambiguous. CDR1 SNHLY and CDR2 FYNNEI come from the germline V gene. There are 12 residues in the CDR3. Between the trimmed V and J ends, which lost 6 bases and 6 bases, there was a span of 11 bases. The variable domain in full, completed from reference TRBV2 and TRBJ1-1, reads EPEVTQTPSHQVTQMGQEVILRCVPISNHLYFYWYRQILGQKVEFLVSFYNNEISEKSEIFDDQFSVERPDGSNFTLKIRSTKLEDSAMYFCASRDDMSEAFFGQGTRLTVV.

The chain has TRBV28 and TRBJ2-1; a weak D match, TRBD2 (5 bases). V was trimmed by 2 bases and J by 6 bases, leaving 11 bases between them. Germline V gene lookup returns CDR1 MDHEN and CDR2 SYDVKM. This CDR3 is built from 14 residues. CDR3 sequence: CASSLARTFNEQFF. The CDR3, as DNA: TGTGCCAGCAGTTTAGCTCGGACTTTCAATGAGCAGTTCTTC.

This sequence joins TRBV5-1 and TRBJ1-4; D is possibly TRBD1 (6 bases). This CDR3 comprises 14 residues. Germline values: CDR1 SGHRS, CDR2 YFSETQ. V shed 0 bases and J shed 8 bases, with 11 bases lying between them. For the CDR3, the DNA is TGCGCCAGCAGCTTGGTGGGGGCAAGGGAAAAACTGTTTTTT. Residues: CASSLVGAREKLFF.

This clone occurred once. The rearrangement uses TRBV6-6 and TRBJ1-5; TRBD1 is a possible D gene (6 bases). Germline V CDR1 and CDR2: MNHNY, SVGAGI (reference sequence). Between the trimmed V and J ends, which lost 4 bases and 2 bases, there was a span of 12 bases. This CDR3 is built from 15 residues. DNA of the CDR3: TGTGCCAGCAGTTTTGGGGGCGGTGGCAATCAGCCCCAGCATTTT. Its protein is CASSFGGGGNQPQHF.

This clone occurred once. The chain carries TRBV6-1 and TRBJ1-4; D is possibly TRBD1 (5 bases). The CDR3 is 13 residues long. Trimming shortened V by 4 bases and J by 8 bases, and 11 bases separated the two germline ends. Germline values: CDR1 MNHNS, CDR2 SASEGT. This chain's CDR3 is CASSVFWGEKLFF. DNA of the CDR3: TGTGCCAGCAGTGTGTTTTGGGGGGAAAAACTGTTTTTT.

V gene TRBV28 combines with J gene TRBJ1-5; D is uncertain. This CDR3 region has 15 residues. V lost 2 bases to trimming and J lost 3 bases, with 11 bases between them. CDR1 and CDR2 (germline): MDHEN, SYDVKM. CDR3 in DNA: TGTGCCAGCAGTTTAGACCCGGCCGTCAATCAGCCCCAGCATTTT. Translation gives CASSLDPAVNQPQHF.

As DNA, the CDR3 is TGTGCCAGCAGCTTAGACAGGGGGACTGAAGCTTTCTTT. This codes for CASSLDRGTEAFF. The chain joins TRBV11-2 to TRBJ1-1; 7 bases fit TRBD1. Trimming removed 0 bases from V and 5 bases from J; junction bases left unmatched: 0. The germline gives CDR1 SGHAT, CDR2 FQNNGV. The CDR3 is 13 residues long.

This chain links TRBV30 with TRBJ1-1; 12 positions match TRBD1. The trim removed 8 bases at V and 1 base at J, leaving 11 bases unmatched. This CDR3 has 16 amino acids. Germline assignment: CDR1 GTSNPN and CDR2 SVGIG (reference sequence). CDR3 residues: CASSGTGGRANTEAFF. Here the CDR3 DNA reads TGTGCCAGCTCCGGGACAGGGGGCCGGGCGAACACTGAAGCTTTCTTT. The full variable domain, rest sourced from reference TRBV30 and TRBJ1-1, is SQTIHQWPATLVQPVGSPLSLECTVEGTSNPNLYWYRQAAGRGLQLLFYSVGIGQISSEVPQNLSASRPQDRQFILSSKKLLLSDSGFYLCASSGTGGRANTEAFFGQGTRLTVV.

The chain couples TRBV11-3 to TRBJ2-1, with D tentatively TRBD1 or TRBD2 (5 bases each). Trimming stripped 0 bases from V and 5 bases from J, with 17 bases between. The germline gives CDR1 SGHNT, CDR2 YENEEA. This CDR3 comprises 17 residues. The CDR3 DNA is TGTGCCAGCAGCTTAGATAGAGGGGCGCAAACAAACAATGAGCAGTTCTTC. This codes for CASSLDRGAQTNNEQFF.

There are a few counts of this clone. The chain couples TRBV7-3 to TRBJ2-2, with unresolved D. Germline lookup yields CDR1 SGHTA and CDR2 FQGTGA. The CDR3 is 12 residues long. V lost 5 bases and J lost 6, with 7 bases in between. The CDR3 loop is CASSPPSGELFF. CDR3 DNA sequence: TGTGCCAGCAGCCCCCCATCCGGGGAGCTGTTTTTT.

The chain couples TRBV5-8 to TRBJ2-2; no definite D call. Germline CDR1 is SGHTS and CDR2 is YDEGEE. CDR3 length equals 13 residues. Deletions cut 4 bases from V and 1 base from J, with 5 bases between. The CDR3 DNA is TGTGCCAGCAGCGCCAGGAACACCGGGGAGCTGTTTTTT. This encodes CASSARNTGELFF.

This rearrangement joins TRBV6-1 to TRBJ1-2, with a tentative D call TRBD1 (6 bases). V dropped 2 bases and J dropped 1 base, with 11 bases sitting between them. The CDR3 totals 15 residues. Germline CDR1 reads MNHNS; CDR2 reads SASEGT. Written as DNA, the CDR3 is TGTGCCAGCAGTGAAAGGGGGAGTTTTAACTATGGCTACACCTTC. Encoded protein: CASSERGSFNYGYTF.

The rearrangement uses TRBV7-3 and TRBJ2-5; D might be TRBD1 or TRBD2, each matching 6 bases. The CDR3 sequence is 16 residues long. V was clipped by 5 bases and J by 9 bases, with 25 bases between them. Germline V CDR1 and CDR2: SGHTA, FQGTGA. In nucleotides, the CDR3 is TGTGCCAGCAGCCCCGGGCAGGTTGGGGGGCTGGGGGCCCAGTACTTC. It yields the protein CASSPGQVGGLGAQYF.

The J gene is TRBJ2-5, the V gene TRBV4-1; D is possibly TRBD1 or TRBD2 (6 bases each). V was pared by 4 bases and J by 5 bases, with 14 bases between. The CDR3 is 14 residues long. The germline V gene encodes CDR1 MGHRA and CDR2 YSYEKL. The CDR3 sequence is CASSRSGALETQYF. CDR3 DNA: TGCGCCAGCAGCCGATCGGGGGCACTGGAGACCCAGTACTTC.